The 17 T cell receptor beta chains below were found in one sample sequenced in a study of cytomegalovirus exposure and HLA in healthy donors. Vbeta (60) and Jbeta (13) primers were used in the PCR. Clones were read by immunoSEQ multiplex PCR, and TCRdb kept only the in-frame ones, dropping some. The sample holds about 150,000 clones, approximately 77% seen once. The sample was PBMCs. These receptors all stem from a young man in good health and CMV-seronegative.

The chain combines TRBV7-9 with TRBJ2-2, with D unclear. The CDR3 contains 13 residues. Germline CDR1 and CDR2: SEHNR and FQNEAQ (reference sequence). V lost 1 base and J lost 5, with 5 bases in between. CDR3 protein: CASSLDRTGELFF. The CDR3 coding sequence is TGTGCCAGCAGCTTAGATCGTACCGGGGAGCTGTTTTTT. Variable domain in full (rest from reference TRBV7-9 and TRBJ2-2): DTGVSQNPRHKITKRGQNVTFRCDPISEHNRLYWYRQTLGQGPEFLTYFQNEAQLEKSRLLSDRFSAERPKGSFSTLEIQRTEQGDSAMYLCASSLDRTGELFFGEGSRLTVL.

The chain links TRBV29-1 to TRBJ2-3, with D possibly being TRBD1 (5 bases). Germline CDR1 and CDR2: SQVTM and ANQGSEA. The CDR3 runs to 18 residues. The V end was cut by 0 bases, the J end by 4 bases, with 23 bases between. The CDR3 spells CSVEDPGSGAVTSDTQYF. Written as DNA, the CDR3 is TGCAGCGTTGAAGATCCAGGCAGTGGGGCAGTGACCTCAGATACGCAGTATTTT.

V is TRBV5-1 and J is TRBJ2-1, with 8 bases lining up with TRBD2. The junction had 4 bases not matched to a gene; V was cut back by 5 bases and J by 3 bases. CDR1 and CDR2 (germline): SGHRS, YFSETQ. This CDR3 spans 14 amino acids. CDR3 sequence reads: CASRGLGGYNEQFF. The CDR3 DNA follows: TGCGCCAGCAGGGGACTAGGGGGCTACAATGAGCAGTTCTTC.

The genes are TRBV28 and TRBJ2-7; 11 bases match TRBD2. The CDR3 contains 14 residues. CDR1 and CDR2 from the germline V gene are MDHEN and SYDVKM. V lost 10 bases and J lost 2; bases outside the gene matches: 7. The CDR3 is CAIQTSGATYEQYF. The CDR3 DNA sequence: TGTGCCATTCAGACTAGCGGGGCTACCTACGAGCAGTACTTC.

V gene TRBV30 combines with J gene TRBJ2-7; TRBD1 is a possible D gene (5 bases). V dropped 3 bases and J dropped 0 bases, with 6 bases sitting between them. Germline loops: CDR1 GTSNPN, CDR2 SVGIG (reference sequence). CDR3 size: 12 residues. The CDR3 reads CAWSRDSYEQYF. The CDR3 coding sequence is TGTGCCTGGAGCAGGGACTCCTACGAGCAGTACTTC.

The DNA for the CDR3 is TGTGCCAGCAGTTCCGGAGACTATGGCTACACCTTC. This sequence encodes CASSSGDYGYTF. The chain uses TRBV6-6 and TRBJ1-2; no clear D. This CDR3 has 12 residues. Per the germline V gene, CDR1 is MNHNY and CDR2 is SVGAGI (reference sequence). The germline V and J ends were trimmed by 4 bases and 3 bases, with 6 bases remaining between them.

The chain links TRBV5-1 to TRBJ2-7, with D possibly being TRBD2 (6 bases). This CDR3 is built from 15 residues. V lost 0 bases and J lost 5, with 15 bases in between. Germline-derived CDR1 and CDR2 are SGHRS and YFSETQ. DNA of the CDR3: TGCGCCAGCAGCTTGGTGTCCGGGAGTCTCAACGAGCAGTACTTC. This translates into CASSLVSGSLNEQYF.

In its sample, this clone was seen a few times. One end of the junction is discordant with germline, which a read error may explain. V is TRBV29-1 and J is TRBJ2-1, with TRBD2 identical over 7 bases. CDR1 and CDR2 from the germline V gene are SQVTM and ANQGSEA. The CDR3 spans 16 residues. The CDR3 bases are TGCAGCGTTGAAGATGAGCTTCGGACTAGTTACAATGGGCAGTTCTTC. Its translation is CSVEDELRTSYNGQFF.

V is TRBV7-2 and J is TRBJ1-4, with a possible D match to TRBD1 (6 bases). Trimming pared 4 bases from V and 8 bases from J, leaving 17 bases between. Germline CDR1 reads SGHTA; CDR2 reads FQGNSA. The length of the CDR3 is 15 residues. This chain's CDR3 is CASSSQGTGAEKLFF. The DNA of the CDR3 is TGTGCCAGCAGCTCCCAGGGGACCGGAGCGGAAAAACTGTTTTTT.

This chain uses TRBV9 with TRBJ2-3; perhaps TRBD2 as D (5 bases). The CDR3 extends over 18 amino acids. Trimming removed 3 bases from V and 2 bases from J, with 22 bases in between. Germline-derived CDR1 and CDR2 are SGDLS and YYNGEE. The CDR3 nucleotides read TGTGCCAGCAGCGCTCGTACGGGCGGGCCCTGGGACACAGATACGCAGTATTTT. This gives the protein CASSARTGGPWDTDTQYF. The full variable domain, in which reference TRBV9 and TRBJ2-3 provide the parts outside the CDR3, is DSGVTQTPKHLITATGQRVTLRCSPRSGDLSVYWYQQSLDQGLQFLIQYYNGEERAKGNILERFSAQQFPDLHSELNLSSLELGDSALYFCASSARTGGPWDTDTQYFGPGTRLTVL.

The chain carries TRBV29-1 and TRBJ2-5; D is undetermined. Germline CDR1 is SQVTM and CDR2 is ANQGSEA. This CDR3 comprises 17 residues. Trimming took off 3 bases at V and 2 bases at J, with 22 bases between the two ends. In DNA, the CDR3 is TGCAGCGTTGACTCTACTCAGGCGCGCCGCCCGCAAGAGACCCAGTACTTC. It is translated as CSVDSTQARRPQETQYF.

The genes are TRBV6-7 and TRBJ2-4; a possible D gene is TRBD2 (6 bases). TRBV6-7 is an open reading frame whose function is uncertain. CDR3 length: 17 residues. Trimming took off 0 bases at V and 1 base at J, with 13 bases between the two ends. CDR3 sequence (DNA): TGTGCCAGCAGTTACTCGAACGGGAGAGGGGCCAAAAACATTCAGTACTTC. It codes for CASSYSNGRGAKNIQYF.

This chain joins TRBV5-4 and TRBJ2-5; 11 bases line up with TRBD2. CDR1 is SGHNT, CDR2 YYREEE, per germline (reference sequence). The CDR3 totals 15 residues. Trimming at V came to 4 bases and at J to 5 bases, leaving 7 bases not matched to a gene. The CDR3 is CASSGTSGSPETQYF. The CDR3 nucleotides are TGTGCCAGCAGCGGCACTAGCGGGAGTCCTGAGACCCAGTACTTC.

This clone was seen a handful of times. CDR3 region: CASSASGTSGWETQYF. The CDR3 DNA reads as TGTGCCAGCAGCGCATCCGGGACTAGCGGATGGGAGACCCAGTACTTC. The rearrangement joins TRBV7-2 to TRBJ2-5, with TRBD2 matching over 11 bases. V trimming: 5 bases; J trimming: 5 bases; junction bases outside the gene matches: 10. The CDR3 spans 16 residues. CDR1 is SGHTA, CDR2 FQGNSA, per germline. The full variable domain, in which reference TRBV7-2 and TRBJ2-5 provide the parts outside the CDR3, is GAGVSQSPSNKVTEKGKDVELRCDPISGHTALYWYRQSLGQGLEFLIYFQGNSAPDKSGLPSDRFSAERTGGSVSTLTIQRTQQEDSAVYLCASSASGTSGWETQYFGPGTRLLVL.

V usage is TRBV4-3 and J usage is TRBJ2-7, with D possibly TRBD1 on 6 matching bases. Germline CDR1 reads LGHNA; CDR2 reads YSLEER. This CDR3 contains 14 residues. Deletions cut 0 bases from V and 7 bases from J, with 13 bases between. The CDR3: CASSQDQGRWEQYF. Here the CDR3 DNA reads TGCGCCAGCAGCCAAGATCAGGGGCGGTGGGAGCAGTACTTC.

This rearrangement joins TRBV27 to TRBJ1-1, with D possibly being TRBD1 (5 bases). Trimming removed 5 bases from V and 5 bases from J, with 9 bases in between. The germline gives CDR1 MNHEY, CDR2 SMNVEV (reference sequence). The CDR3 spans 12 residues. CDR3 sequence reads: CASSTGVTEAFF. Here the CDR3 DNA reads TGTGCCAGCAGTACGGGGGTAACTGAAGCTTTCTTT.

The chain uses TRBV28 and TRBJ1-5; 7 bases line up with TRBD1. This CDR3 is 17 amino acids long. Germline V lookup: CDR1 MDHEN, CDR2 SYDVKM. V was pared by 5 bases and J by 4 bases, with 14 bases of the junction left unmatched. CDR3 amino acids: CASSGTTGRRWNQPQHF. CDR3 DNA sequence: TGTGCCAGCAGTGGAACGACAGGGCGGAGGTGGAATCAGCCCCAGCATTTT. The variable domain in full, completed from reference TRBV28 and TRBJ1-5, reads DVKVTQSSRYLVKRTGEKVFLECVQDMDHENMFWYRQDPGLGLRLIYFSYDVKMKEKGDIPEGYSVSREKKERFSLILESASTNQTSMYLCASSGTTGRRWNQPQHFGDGTRLSIL.